The 18 T cell receptor beta chains listed next were all sequenced from one sample in a study of long-term antiretroviral therapy in people with HIV. Survey level was the resolution at which the v3.0 immunoSEQ assay ran. TCRdb keeps only in-frame clones here, not all; method: immunoSEQ multiplex PCR. This table has nearly 50,000 clones, about 86% appearing once. Here the sequenced sample was unsorted PBMCs, taken 0.8 years after starting antiretroviral therapy. These receptors came from a young woman with HIV.

This chain uses TRBV7-2 with TRBJ2-1, with 12 bases matching TRBD2. Looked up from germline, CDR1 is SGHTA and CDR2 is FQGNSA. Trimming removed 5 bases from V and 4 bases from J; junction bases left unmatched: 9. This CDR3 is 17 amino acids long. CDR3 protein: CASSAGPSGGVYNEQFF. The CDR3 DNA reads TGTGCCAGCAGCGCCGGGCCTAGCGGGGGGGTATACAATGAGCAGTTCTTC.

This chain joins TRBV5-6 and TRBJ2-7; D possibly corresponds to TRBD1 (6 bases). The CDR3 runs 15 residues. Germline CDR1 reads SGHDT; CDR2 reads YYEEEE. V dropped 3 bases and J dropped 3 bases, with 16 bases sitting between them. CDR3 nucleotide sequence: TGTGCCAGCAGCTCTGCCCCGGGACACAACTACGAGCAGTACTTC. Translation gives CASSSAPGHNYEQYF.

This chain uses TRBV19 with TRBJ2-1, with 12 nucleotides matching TRBD2. J was trimmed by 6 bases and V by 4 bases; bases with no gene match: 10. Germline CDR1 reads LNHDA; CDR2 reads SQIVND (reference sequence). The CDR3 is 17 residues long. The CDR3 coding sequence is TGTGCCAGTAGTACCCGACTAGCGGGAGTGAGAAGCAATGAGCAGTTCTTC. Translating it yields CASSTRLAGVRSNEQFF.

J is TRBJ2-5 and V is TRBV28, with TRBD2 matching 8 bases. Germline loops: CDR1 MDHEN, CDR2 SYDVKM. The CDR3 contains 15 residues. After removal of 6 bases from V and 1 base from J, the junction contained 7 bases not matched to a gene. CDR3 sequence reads: CASSRPSGFQETQYF. The CDR3 nucleotides are TGTGCCAGCAGCCGACCTAGCGGGTTCCAAGAGACCCAGTACTTC.

The J gene is TRBJ2-2, the V gene TRBV6-5; D is undetermined. V was pared by 2 bases and J by 5 bases, with 6 bases between. The CDR3 sequence is 13 residues long. Germline V CDR1 and CDR2: MNHEY, SVGAGI. CDR3 protein: CASSYQATGELFF. The CDR3 nucleotides read TGTGCCAGCAGTTACCAAGCGACCGGGGAGCTGTTTTTT.

The chain links TRBV25-1 to TRBJ2-7; tentatively, D is TRBD1 (7 bases). Germline V gene data show CDR1 as MGHDK and CDR2 as SYGVNS. Trimming removed 0 bases at V and 6 bases at J, with 12 bases between. The CDR3 is 14 amino acids. CDR3: CASSEYGGGGEQYF. CDR3 nucleotides: TGTGCCAGCAGTGAATATGGAGGGGGCGGCGAGCAGTACTTC.

V gene TRBV7-8 combines with J gene TRBJ1-5; D possibly corresponds to TRBD1 (5 bases). V lost 1 base and J 1 base, leaving 17 bases between the germline ends. The CDR3 sequence is 18 residues long. Germline V gene data show CDR1 as SGHVS and CDR2 as FQNEAQ. The CDR3 bases are TGTGCCAGCAGCTTAGTAGCGGGTTTGGGGCCCAGCAATCAGCCCCAGCATTTT. It codes for CASSLVAGLGPSNQPQHF.

This clone was seen just once. The chain recombines TRBV27 with TRBJ2-1; possible D gene TRBD2, 6 bases. This CDR3 is built from 15 residues. The germline V and J ends were trimmed by 3 bases and 0 bases, with 9 bases remaining between them. Germline CDR1 is MNHEY and CDR2 is SMNVEV (reference sequence). This CDR3 is CASSFGGSSYNEQFF. Written as DNA, the CDR3 is TGTGCCAGCAGTTTCGGGGGAAGCTCCTACAATGAGCAGTTCTTC.

The rearrangement joins TRBV19 to TRBJ1-5; no definite D call. The V gene's germline CDR1 is LNHDA and CDR2 SQIVND (reference sequence). Trimming removed 3 bases from V and 7 bases from J, with 7 bases in between. CDR3 length: 12 residues. CDR3 sequence reads: CASSIRDQPQHF. CDR3 DNA sequence: TGTGCCAGTAGTATTCGTGACCAGCCCCAGCATTTT.

A remark on this clone: The identical CDR3 is also encoded by other nucleotide sequences in the sample. The chain combines TRBV19 with TRBJ2-1, with 9 nucleotides matching TRBD2. The ends lost 2 bases at V and 7 bases at J; junction bases unmatched: 6. Germline CDR1 and CDR2: LNHDA and SQIVND (reference sequence). CDR3 length: 15 amino acids. In nucleotides, the CDR3 is TGTGCCAGTAGTATAAGTAGCGGGAGTCTAAATGAGCAGTTCTTC. This translates into CASSISSGSLNEQFF.

Only one count was recorded for this clone. CDR3 residues: CASLGSESSYEQYF. The CDR3 coding sequence is TGTGCCAGCCTGGGTAGCGAGAGCTCCTACGAGCAGTACTTC. V usage is TRBV7-9 and J usage is TRBJ2-7; tentative D call: TRBD2 (5 bases). V was pared by 8 bases and J by 0 bases, with 14 bases between. This CDR3 is 14 amino acids long. Germline loops: CDR1 SEHNR, CDR2 FQNEAQ (reference sequence).

This clone is medium-sized by share. J is TRBJ2-7 and V is TRBV5-4; tentatively, D is TRBD1 (6 bases). CDR3 length: 14 amino acids. V was clipped by 1 base and J by 3 bases, with 11 bases between them. Germline-derived CDR1 and CDR2 are SGHNT and YYREEE (reference sequence). CDR3 coding DNA: TGTGCCAGCAGCTTGCAGGGGTCCGACTACGAGCAGTACTTC. This gives the protein CASSLQGSDYEQYF.

The chain uses TRBV5-8 and TRBJ1-4; TRBD1 is a possible D gene (5 bases). The V gene's germline CDR1 is SGHTS and CDR2 YDEGEE. V dropped 4 bases and J dropped 8 bases, with 21 bases sitting between them. The CDR3 loop spans 16 amino acids. The CDR3 loop reads CASSLGTEGSREKLFF. The CDR3 DNA reads as TGTGCCAGCAGCCTAGGGACCGAGGGCTCACGAGAAAAACTGTTTTTT. Variable domain in full (rest from reference TRBV5-8 and TRBJ1-4): EAGVTQSPTHLIKTRGQQATLRCSPISGHTSVYWYQQALGLGLQFLLWYDEGEERNRGNFPPRFSGRQFPNYSSELNVNALELEDSALYLCASSLGTEGSREKLFFGSGTQLSVL.

This chain links TRBV5-6 with TRBJ2-7; 10 bases are a match to TRBD1. CDR3 length: 15 amino acids. Germline V gives CDR1 SGHDT, CDR2 YYEEEE. V lost 4 bases to trimming and J lost 2 bases; unmatched junction nucleotides: 6. CDR3 region: CASSPPGQGTYEQYF. The CDR3 DNA sequence: TGTGCCAGCAGCCCTCCGGGACAGGGGACCTACGAGCAGTACTTC.

This clone was found once. This sequence joins TRBV19 and TRBJ2-1; 11 bases agree with TRBD2. The CDR3 sequence is 13 residues long. Germline V CDR1 and CDR2: LNHDA, SQIVND (reference sequence). The V gene end was trimmed by 7 bases and the J gene end by 7 bases; junction bases not matched to a gene: 3. The CDR3 here is CASKPSGRNEQFF. CDR3 coding DNA: TGTGCCAGTAAACCTAGCGGGAGGAATGAGCAGTTCTTC. The full variable domain, in which reference TRBV19 and TRBJ2-1 provide the parts outside the CDR3, is DGGITQSPKYLFRKEGQNVTLSCEQNLNHDAMYWYRQDPGQGLRLIYYSQIVNDFQKGDIAEGYSVSREKKESFPLTVTSAQKNPTAFYLCASKPSGRNEQFFGPGTRLTVL.

The J gene is TRBJ2-7, the V gene TRBV27, with 13 bases fitting TRBD2. This CDR3 contains 16 residues. In germline, CDR1 is MNHEY, CDR2 SMNVEV (reference sequence). J gave up 5 bases and V 7 bases, and 11 bases lay outside the gene matches. CDR3 sequence (DNA): TGTGCCAGCACTTTGGGGGGACTAGCGGGATATAACGAGCAGTACTTC. Translating gives CASTLGGLAGYNEQYF.

The chain recombines TRBV27 with TRBJ2-7; the D is unclear. The CDR3 has 14 residues. Trimming took 1 base from V and 5 from J, leaving 12 bases between them. CDR1 and CDR2 from the germline V gene are MNHEY and SMNVEV (reference sequence). In nucleotides, the CDR3 is TGTGCCAGCAGTTTATACCAGCTGGGGAACGAGCAGTACTTC. It encodes CASSLYQLGNEQYF.

The chain recombines TRBV19 with TRBJ1-2; 8 bases align to TRBD1. The trim removed 7 bases at V and 5 bases at J, leaving 12 bases unmatched. CDR3 size: 15 residues. Germline V gene lookup returns CDR1 LNHDA and CDR2 SQIVND (reference sequence). The CDR3 coding sequence is TGTGCCAGTACCCCGGGGGACAGGCGTTTTTATGGCTACACCTTC. Translated: CASTPGDRRFYGYTF.